Below, 24 T cell receptor beta chains from the same sample are listed, as sequenced in a study of blood T cells in healthy people across ages. PCR was performed a second time for about 7 to 12 cycles using a sample-barcoded 5' primer and a J-beta primer mix. TCRdb used MiXCR to reprocess the 5' RACE reads, holding one entry per CDR3 protein. The sample includes over 600,000 distinct CDR3 sequences, less than 45% of them seen just once. Sequencing input: blood. These receptors all stem from a man aged 80 or over in good health.

The rearrangement uses TRBV7-6 and TRBJ2-1; D might be TRBD2 (5 bases). This CDR3 has 14 amino acids. Per germline, CDR1 SGHVS and CDR2 FNYEAQ. The V end was cut by 3 bases, the J end by 5 bases, with 11 bases between. CDR3 sequence reads: CASSFKYGDNEQFF. The CDR3 nucleotides are TGTGCCAGCAGCTTTAAGTACGGGGACAATGAGCAGTTCTTC.

V and J are TRBV2 and TRBJ1-3; D unresolved. The CDR3 covers 14 residues. Trimming left V 4 bases short and J 1 base short, with 8 bases between. Germline V gives CDR1 SNHLY, CDR2 FYNNEI. The CDR3 DNA sequence: TGTGCCAGCAGTGCAAAGACTTCTGGAAACACCATATATTTT. It is translated as CASSAKTSGNTIYF.

The chain links TRBV29-1 to TRBJ2-2; possibly TRBD1 for D (6 bases). This CDR3 is built from 14 residues. V was clipped by 4 bases and J by 1 base, with 10 bases between them. Germline values: CDR1 SQVTM, CDR2 ANQGSEA. The CDR3 sequence: CSVAPQGNTGELFF. The CDR3 DNA reads as TGCAGCGTTGCCCCACAGGGGAACACCGGGGAGCTGTTTTTT.

The J gene is TRBJ1-5, the V gene TRBV5-6; D not certain. This CDR3 contains 17 residues. Germline assignment: CDR1 SGHDT and CDR2 YYEEEE. Trimming took 4 bases from V and 4 from J, leaving 21 bases between them. CDR3 nucleotides: TGTGCCAGCAGCATCCGGGCCGCAAACTTGATTAATCAGCCCCAGCATTTT. Its protein product is CASSIRAANLINQPQHF.

The chain combines TRBV6-2 or TRBV6-3 with TRBJ2-7; maybe TRBD1 (6 bases). The V gene's germline CDR1 is MNHEY and CDR2 SVGEGT. The CDR3 extends over 14 amino acids. Trimming shortened V by 6 bases and J by 7 bases, and 19 bases separated the two germline ends. CDR3 sequence reads: CASRTTGIYNEQYF. CDR3 coding DNA: TGTGCCAGCAGGACAACAGGGATCTACAATGAGCAGTACTTC.

Notes on this clonotype: The junction departs from the called germline gene at one end, perhaps through a read error. The chain joins TRBV3-1 to TRBJ1-5; D uncertain. Germline-derived CDR1 and CDR2 are LGHDT and YNNKEL (reference sequence). The CDR3 is made up of 13 amino acids. The CDR3 region has the DNA TGTGCCGGCAGCCAAGCCAGGACTCAGCCCCAGCATTTT. Its protein product is CAGSQARTQPQHF.

Only a few counts were recorded for this clonotype. The rearrangement links TRBV6-2 or TRBV6-3 to TRBJ2-1, with 10 nucleotides matching TRBD2. V was pared by 5 bases and J by 12 bases, with 4 bases of the junction left unmatched. The CDR3 spans 12 residues. Germline lookup yields CDR1 MNHEY and CDR2 SVGEGT. The DNA of the CDR3 is TGTGCCAGCAGTCCGGGACTAGCGAGGCAGTTCTTC. It specifies CASSPGLARQFF.

The chain joins TRBV9 to TRBJ2-1, with 9 positions matching TRBD2. The CDR3 sequence is 15 residues long. CDR1 is SGDLS and CDR2 is YYNGEE in the germline V gene. V lost 0 bases, J lost 7 bases, and 5 bases stayed unmatched. The CDR3 spells CASSVVAGGRNEQFF. The DNA for the CDR3 is TGTGCCAGCAGCGTAGTGGCGGGGGGGCGGAATGAGCAGTTCTTC.

The rearrangement joins TRBV6-2 or TRBV6-3 to TRBJ1-5; D perhaps matches TRBD1 (5 bases). CDR3 size: 15 residues. CDR1 is MNHEY and CDR2 is SVGEGT in the germline V gene. Trimming took off 6 bases at V and 2 bases at J, with 14 bases between the two ends. Here the CDR3 reads CASRAPRAGNQPQHF. The CDR3 region has the DNA TGTGCCAGCAGGGCCCCCAGGGCCGGCAATCAGCCCCAGCATTTT.

The chain joins TRBV6-5 to TRBJ2-5; D is unclear. This CDR3 comprises 11 residues. With 9 bases removed from V and 5 bases from J, the gap between germline ends came to 10 bases. Germline CDR1 and CDR2: MNHEY and SVGAGI. The CDR3 DNA is TGTGCCAGTAGGGTCTGGGAGACCCAGTACTTC. This encodes CASRVWETQYF.

This chain connects TRBV5-1 to TRBJ1-2; 8 nucleotides line up with TRBD1. The CDR3 loop spans 13 amino acids. Germline CDR1 reads SGHRS; CDR2 reads YFSETQ. V was clipped by 4 bases and J by 8 bases; unmatched bases: 7. The CDR3 DNA is TGCGCCAGCAGCCCCCCAGGGGGCGGCGGCTACACCTTC. It is translated as CASSPPGGGGYTF.

This chain links TRBV2 with TRBJ2-3; 9 bases agree with TRBD2. There are 15 residues in the CDR3. CDR1 and CDR2 from the germline V gene are SNHLY and FYNNEI. Trimming removed 3 bases from V and 6 bases from J; junction bases left unmatched: 7. CDR3 bases: TGTGCCAGCAGTGAGGTTAGCGGGAGTAAGGATACGCAGTATTTT. Amino acid sequence: CASSEVSGSKDTQYF.

This clonotype occurred once. The chain joins TRBV29-1 to TRBJ2-1; 9 nucleotides align to TRBD2. The CDR3 is 15 amino acids. The germline V gene encodes CDR1 SQVTM and CDR2 ANQGSEA. Trimming took 0 bases from V and 9 from J; bases not matched to a gene: 9. The DNA of the CDR3 is TGCAGCGTTGAAGATAGCGGGACTAGCAATGGTGAGCAGTTCTTC. It specifies CSVEDSGTSNGEQFF.

This clonotype was recorded a few times. The J gene is TRBJ2-3, the V gene TRBV9, with D possibly TRBD1 on 5 matching bases. Germline V gene data show CDR1 as SGDLS and CDR2 as YYNGEE. Trimming pared 3 bases from V and 9 bases from J, leaving 14 bases between. CDR3 length equals 13 residues. Written as DNA, the CDR3 is TGTGCCAGCAGCGGGGGCAGCAGAGCAACGCAGTATTTT. It specifies CASSGGSRATQYF.

This clonotype was seen at least ten times. V and J are TRBV7-6 and TRBJ2-5; 7 bases are shared with TRBD1. With 8 bases clipped from V and 2 bases from J, the junction kept 5 bases outside the gene matches. CDR1 SGHVS and CDR2 FNYEAQ come from the germline V gene. The CDR3 has 13 residues. CDR3 in DNA: TGTGCCAGCGCCAGGGGGAGACAAGAGACCCAGTACTTC. It encodes CASARGRQETQYF.

This clonotype was seen many times. The rearrangement links TRBV4-2 to TRBJ2-6; the match to TRBD1 covers 7 bases. This CDR3 region has 17 residues. In germline, CDR1 is LGHNA, CDR2 YNFKEQ. Trimming took 0 bases from V and 0 from J; bases not matched to a gene: 2. CDR3 nucleotides: TGTGCCAGCAGCCAAGACCGGGACAGCTCTGGGGCCAACGTCCTGACTTTC. Translating it yields CASSQDRDSSGANVLTF.

The chain has TRBV20-1 and TRBJ2-5; the match to TRBD2 covers 10 bases. Germline trimming cut 6 bases from V and 5 bases from J; bases unmatched to any gene: 12. Looked up from germline, CDR1 is DFQATT and CDR2 is SNEGSKA (reference sequence). This CDR3 spans 15 amino acids. The CDR3 loop reads CSAKPAGGRRETQYF. Written as DNA, the CDR3 is TGCAGTGCAAAACCAGCGGGGGGGCGCCGGGAGACCCAGTACTTC.

The chain uses TRBV4-2 and TRBJ2-2; D remains unclear. Germline CDR1 is LGHNA and CDR2 is YNFKEQ. The CDR3 is made up of 16 amino acids. The ends were cut back, 0 bases at V and 4 bases at J, with 12 bases in the middle. The CDR3: CASSQDNARATGELFF. The CDR3 DNA is TGTGCCAGCAGCCAAGATAACGCCCGGGCCACCGGGGAGCTGTTTTTT.

The CDR3 coding sequence is TGTGCCAGCAGCTTATCAAATACCCAAGAGACCCAGTACTTC. Translating it yields CASSLSNTQETQYF. The chain joins TRBV7-2 to TRBJ2-5; D is unresolved. In germline, CDR1 is SGHTA, CDR2 FQGNSA. This CDR3 has 14 amino acids. V lost 2 bases and J lost 1, with 8 bases in between.

The chain combines TRBV5-5 with TRBJ2-5; D could derive from TRBD1 or TRBD2 (5 bases each). Germline lookup yields CDR1 SGHKS and CDR2 YYEKEE (reference sequence). The V and J ends lost 3 bases and 2 bases respectively, with 14 bases between them. This CDR3 has 15 residues. Here the CDR3 reads CASSSGPAVQETQYF. CDR3 in DNA: TGTGCCAGCAGCTCGGGACCGGCAGTACAAGAGACCCAGTACTTC.

The chain has TRBV20-1 and TRBJ2-3; TRBD2 agrees at 7 bases. Germline V gene lookup returns CDR1 DFQATT and CDR2 SNEGSKA (reference sequence). The CDR3 totals 15 residues. J lost 5 bases, V lost 0 bases, and 8 bases had no gene match. CDR3 amino acids: CSARDPRGVGDTQYF. The CDR3 nucleotides read TGCAGTGCTAGAGATCCCCGGGGGGTGGGAGATACGCAGTATTTT.

A note on this clonotype: The junction departs from germline at one end; a sequencing error may be responsible. This rearrangement joins TRBV20-1 to TRBJ1-5; D unclear. CDR1 is DFQATT, CDR2 SNEGSKA, per germline (reference sequence). This CDR3 spans 15 amino acids. DNA of the CDR3: TGCAGTACTAGACCCGAGGGAGTCCCCAATCAGCCCCAGCATTTT. Translating it yields CSTRPEGVPNQPQHF.

This clonotype was recorded a few times. This chain uses TRBV2 with TRBJ2-5, with 9 bases fitting TRBD2. The CDR3 extends over 14 amino acids. CDR1 is SNHLY and CDR2 is FYNNEI in the germline V gene. The V segment lost 8 bases and the J segment 5 bases; nucleotides outside the gene matches: 9. The CDR3: CASWGSGGRETQYF. DNA of the CDR3: TGTGCCAGCTGGGGTAGCGGGGGTCGGGAGACCCAGTACTTC. Full variable domain (rest looked up from reference TRBV2 and TRBJ2-5): EPEVTQTPSHQVTQMGQEVILRCVPISNHLYFYWYRQILGQKVEFLVSFYNNEISEKSEIFDDQFSVERPDGSNFTLKIRSTKLEDSAMYFCASWGSGGRETQYFGPGTRLLVL.

This clonotype was seen more than once but under ten times. The chain is built from TRBV4-3 and TRBJ2-1, with 15 bases that match TRBD2. The CDR3 consists of 17 residues. CDR1 and CDR2 from the germline V gene are LGHNA and YSLEER. V was pared by 1 base and J by 7 bases, with 5 bases of the junction left unmatched. The CDR3 loop reads CASSQASGLAGGNEQFF. The CDR3 bases are TGCGCCAGCAGCCAAGCGTCGGGACTAGCGGGGGGAAATGAGCAGTTCTTC.